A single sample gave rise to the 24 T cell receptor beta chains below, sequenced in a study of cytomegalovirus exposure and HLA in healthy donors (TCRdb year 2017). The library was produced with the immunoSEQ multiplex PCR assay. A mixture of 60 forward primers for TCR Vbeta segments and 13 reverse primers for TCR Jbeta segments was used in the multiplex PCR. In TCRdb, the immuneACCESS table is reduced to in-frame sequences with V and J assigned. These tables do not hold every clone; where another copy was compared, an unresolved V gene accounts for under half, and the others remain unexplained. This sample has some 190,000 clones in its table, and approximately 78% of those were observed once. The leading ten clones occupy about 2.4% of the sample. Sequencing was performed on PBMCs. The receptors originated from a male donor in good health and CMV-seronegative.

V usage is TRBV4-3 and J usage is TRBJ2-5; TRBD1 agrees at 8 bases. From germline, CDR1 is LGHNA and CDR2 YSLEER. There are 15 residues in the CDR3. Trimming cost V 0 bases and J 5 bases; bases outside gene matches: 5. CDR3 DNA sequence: TGCGCCAGCAGCCAAGATCGGACAGGGTATGAGACCCAGTACTTC. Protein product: CASSQDRTGYETQYF.

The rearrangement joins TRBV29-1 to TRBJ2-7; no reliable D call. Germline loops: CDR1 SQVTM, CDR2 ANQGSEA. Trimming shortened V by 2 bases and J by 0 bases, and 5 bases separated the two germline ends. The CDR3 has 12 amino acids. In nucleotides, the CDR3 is TGCAGCGTTGAATCCGTCTCCTACGAGCAGTACTTC. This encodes CSVESVSYEQYF.

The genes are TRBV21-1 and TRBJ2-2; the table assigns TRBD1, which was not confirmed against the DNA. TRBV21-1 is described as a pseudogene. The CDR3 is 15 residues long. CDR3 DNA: TGTGCCAGCAGCAAGCGACAGGGAAACACCGGGGAGCTGTTTTTT. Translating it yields CASSKRQGNTGELFF.

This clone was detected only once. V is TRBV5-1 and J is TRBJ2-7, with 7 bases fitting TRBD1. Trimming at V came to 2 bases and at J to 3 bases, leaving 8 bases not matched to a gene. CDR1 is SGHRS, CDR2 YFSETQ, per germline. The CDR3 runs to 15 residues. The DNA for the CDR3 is TGCGCCAGCAGCTTACAACAGACAGGGATCTACGAGCAGTACTTC. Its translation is CASSLQQTGIYEQYF.

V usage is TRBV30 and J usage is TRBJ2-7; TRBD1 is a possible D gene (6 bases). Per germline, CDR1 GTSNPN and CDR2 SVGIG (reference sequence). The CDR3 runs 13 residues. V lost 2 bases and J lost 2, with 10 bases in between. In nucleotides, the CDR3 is TGTGCCTGGAGTACATACAGGGCCTACGAGCAGTACTTC. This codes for CAWSTYRAYEQYF.

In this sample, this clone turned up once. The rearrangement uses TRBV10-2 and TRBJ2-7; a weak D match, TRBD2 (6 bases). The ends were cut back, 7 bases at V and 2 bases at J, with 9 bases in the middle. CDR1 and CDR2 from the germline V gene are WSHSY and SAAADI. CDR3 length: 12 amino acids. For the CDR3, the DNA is TGCGCCAGCACGGCGGGACCCTACGAGCAGTACTTC. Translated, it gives CASTAGPYEQYF.

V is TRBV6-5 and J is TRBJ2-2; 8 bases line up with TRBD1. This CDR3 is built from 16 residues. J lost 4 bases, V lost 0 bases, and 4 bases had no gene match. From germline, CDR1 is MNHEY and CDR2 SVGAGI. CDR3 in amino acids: CASSYSPGQATGELFF. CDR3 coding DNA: TGTGCCAGCAGTTACTCGCCGGGACAGGCCACCGGGGAGCTGTTTTTT.

The CDR3 loop reads CASSDLGETYEQYF. The CDR3 bases are TGTGCCAGCAGTGACCTCGGGGAAACCTACGAGCAGTACTTC. The genes are TRBV28 and TRBJ2-7; maybe TRBD2 (5 bases). The CDR3 covers 14 residues. Trimming shortened V by 5 bases and J by 2 bases, and 13 bases separated the two germline ends. Germline V gene data show CDR1 as MDHEN and CDR2 as SYDVKM.

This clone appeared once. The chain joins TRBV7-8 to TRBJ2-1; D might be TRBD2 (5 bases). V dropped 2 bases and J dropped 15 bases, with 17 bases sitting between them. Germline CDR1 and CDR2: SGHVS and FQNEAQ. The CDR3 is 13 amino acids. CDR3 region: CASSLLGSKSGFF. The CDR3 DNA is TGTGCCAGCAGCTTACTGGGTTCCAAGAGCGGGTTCTTC. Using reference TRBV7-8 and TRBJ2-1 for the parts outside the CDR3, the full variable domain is GAGVSQSPRYKVAKRGQDVALRCDPISGHVSLFWYQQALGQGPEFLTYFQNEAQLDKSGLPSDRFFAERPEGSVSTLKIQRTQQEDSAVYLCASSLLGSKSGFFGPGTRLTVL.

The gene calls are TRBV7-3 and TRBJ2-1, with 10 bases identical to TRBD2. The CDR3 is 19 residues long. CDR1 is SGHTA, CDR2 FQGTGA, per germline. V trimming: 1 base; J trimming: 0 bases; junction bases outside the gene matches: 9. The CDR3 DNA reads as TGTGCCAGCAGCTTAAAGGGGCTAGCGGGAGAACCCTCCTACAATGAGCAGTTCTTC. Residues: CASSLKGLAGEPSYNEQFF.

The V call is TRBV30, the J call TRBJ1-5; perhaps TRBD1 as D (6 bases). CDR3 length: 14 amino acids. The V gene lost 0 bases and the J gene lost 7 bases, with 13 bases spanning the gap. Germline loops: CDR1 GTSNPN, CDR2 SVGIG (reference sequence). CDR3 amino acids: CAWSVRGGAQPQHF. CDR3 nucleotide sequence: TGTGCCTGGAGTGTACGAGGGGGGGCACAGCCCCAGCATTTT.

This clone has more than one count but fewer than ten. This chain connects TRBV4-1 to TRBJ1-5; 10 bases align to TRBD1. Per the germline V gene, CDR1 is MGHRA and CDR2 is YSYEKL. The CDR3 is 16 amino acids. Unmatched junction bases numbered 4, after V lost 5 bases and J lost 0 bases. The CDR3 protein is CASSARDRGSNQPQHF. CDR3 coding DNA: TGCGCCAGCAGCGCCCGGGACAGGGGTAGCAATCAGCCCCAGCATTTT.

CDR3 DNA: TGTGCCAGCAGTTTAATTAGGCAGGGGCCTAGCTCCTACGAGCAGTACTTC. Its protein is CASSLIRQGPSSYEQYF. The chain employs TRBV28 and TRBJ2-7; D perhaps matches TRBD1 (6 bases). The germline V gene encodes CDR1 MDHEN and CDR2 SYDVKM. V lost 2 bases, J lost 0 bases, and 17 bases lay in between. The length of the CDR3 is 17 residues. The whole variable domain, remainder taken from reference TRBV28 and TRBJ2-7, is DVKVTQSSRYLVKRTGEKVFLECVQDMDHENMFWYRQDPGLGLRLIYFSYDVKMKEKGDIPEGYSVSREKKERFSLILESASTNQTSMYLCASSLIRQGPSSYEQYFGPGTRLTVT.

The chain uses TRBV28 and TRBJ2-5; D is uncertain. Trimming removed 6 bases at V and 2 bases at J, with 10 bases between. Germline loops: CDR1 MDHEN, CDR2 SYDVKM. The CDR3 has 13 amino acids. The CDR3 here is CASSPRVQETQYF. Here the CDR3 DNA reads TGTGCCAGCAGCCCCCGGGTACAAGAGACCCAGTACTTC.

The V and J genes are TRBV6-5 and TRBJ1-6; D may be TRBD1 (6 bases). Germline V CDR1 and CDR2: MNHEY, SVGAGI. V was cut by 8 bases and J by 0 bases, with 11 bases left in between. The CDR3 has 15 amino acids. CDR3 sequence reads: CASCRGSSYNSPLHF. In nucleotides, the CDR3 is TGTGCCAGCTGCAGGGGAAGCTCCTATAATTCACCCCTCCACTTT.

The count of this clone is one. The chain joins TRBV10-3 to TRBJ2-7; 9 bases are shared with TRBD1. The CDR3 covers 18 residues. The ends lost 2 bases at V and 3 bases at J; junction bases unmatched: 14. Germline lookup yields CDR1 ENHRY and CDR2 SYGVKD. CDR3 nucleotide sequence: TGTGCCATCAGTGAGACTTACGAAAACAGGGGGCTAAGCTACGAGCAGTACTTC. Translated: CAISETYENRGLSYEQYF.

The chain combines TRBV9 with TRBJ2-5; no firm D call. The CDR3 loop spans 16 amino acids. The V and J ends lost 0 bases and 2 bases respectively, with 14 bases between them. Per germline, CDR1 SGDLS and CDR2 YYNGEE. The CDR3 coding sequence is TGTGCCAGCAGCGTAGCTGTCTTTACAGCTCAAGAGACCCAGTACTTC. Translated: CASSVAVFTAQETQYF.

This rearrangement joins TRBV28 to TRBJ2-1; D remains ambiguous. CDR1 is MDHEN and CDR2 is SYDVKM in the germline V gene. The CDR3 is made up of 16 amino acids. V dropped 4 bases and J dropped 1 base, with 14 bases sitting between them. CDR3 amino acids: CASSSPPVRSYNEQFF. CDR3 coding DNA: TGTGCCAGCAGTTCCCCTCCAGTCAGGTCCTACAATGAGCAGTTCTTC.

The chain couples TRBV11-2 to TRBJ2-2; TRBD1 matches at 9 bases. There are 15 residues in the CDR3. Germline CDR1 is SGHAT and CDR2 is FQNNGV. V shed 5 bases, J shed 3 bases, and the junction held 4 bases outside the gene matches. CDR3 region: CASSNDRGDTGELFF. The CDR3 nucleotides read TGTGCCAGCAGCAACGACAGGGGGGACACCGGGGAGCTGTTTTTT.

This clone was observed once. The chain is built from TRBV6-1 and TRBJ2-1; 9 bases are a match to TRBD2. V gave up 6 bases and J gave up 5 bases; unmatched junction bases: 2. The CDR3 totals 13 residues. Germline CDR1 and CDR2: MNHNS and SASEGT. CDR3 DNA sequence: TGTGCCAGCAGAGAGCGGGGGGACAATGAGCAGTTCTTC. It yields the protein CASRERGDNEQFF.

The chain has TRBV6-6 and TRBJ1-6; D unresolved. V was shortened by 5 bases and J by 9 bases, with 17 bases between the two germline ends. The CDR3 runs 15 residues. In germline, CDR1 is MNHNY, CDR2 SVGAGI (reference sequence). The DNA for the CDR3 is TGTGCCAGCAGTACCCGTACGGGAGCAGGTTCACCCCTCCACTTT. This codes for CASSTRTGAGSPLHF.

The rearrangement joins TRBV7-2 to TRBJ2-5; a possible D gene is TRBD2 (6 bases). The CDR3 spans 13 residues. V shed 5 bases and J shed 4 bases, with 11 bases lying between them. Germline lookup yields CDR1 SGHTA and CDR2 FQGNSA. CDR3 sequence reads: CASSPQGGETQYF. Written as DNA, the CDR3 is TGTGCCAGCAGCCCTCAGGGAGGAGAGACCCAGTACTTC.

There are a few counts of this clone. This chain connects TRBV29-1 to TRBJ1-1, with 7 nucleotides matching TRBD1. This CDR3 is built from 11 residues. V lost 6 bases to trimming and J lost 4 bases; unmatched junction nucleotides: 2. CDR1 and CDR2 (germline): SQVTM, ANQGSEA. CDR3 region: CSVGQPTEAFF. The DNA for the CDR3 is TGCAGCGTGGGACAGCCCACTGAAGCTTTCTTT.

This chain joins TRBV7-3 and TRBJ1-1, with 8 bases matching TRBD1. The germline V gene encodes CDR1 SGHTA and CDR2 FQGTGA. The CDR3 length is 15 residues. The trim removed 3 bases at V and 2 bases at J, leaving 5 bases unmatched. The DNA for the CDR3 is TGTGCCAGCAGCTTCGAGACAGGGGTTAACACTGAAGCTTTCTTT. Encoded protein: CASSFETGVNTEAFF.